This TCR beta chain was recorded in a study of T cell changes during pregnancy in multiple sclerosis. TCRdb keeps only in-frame clones here, not all; method: immunoSEQ multiplex PCR. This sample has around 62,000 clones, with 90% found just once. Germline V gene data show CDR1 as MGHRA and CDR2 as YSYEKL. The CDR3 runs to 16 residues. J lost 6 bases, V lost 0 bases, and 11 bases had no gene match. V is TRBV4-1 and J is TRBJ2-7, with 7 bases that match TRBD1. The receptor was isolated from a female donor with multiple sclerosis, enrolled in a pregnancy study. The sample consisted of peripheral blood, taken in the third trimester of pregnancy. CDR3 amino acids: CASSQESTGTASEQYF. DNA for the CDR3: TGCGCCAGCAGCCAAGAAAGTACCGGGACAGCCTCCGAGCAGTACTTC.